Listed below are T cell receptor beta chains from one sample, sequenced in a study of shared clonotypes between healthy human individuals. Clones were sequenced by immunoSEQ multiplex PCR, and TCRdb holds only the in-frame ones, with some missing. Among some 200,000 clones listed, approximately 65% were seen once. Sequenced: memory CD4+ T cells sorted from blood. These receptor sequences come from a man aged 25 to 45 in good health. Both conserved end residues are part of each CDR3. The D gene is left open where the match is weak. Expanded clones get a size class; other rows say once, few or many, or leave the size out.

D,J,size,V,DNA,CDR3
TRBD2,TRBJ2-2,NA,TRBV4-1,TGCGCCAGCAGCCAACGGAAGCCGACTAGCGGGAGTCCCGGGGAGCTGTTTTTT,CASSQRKPTSGSPGELFF
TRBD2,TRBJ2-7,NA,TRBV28,TGTGCCAGCAGTGGCGGACTAGTCGCAGTCGAGCAGTACTTC,CASSGGLVAVEQYF
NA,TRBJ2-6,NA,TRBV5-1,TGCGCCAGCAGCTTGGACTCTGGGGCCAACGTCCTGACTTTC,CASSLDSGANVLTF
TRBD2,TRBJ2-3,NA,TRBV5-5,TGTGCCAGCAGCACGATTGGGACTAGCGGCACAGATACGCAGTATTTT,CASSTIGTSGTDTQYF
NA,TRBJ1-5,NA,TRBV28,TGTGCCACCGAAGGAGGGACCAGCAATCAGCCCCAGCATTTT,CATEGGTSNQPQHF
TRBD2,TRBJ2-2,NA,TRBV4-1,TGCGCCAGCAGCCAGACCCTTAGCGGGAGGGCACACACCGGGGAGCTGTTTTTT,CASSQTLSGRAHTGELFF
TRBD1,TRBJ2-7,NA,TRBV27,TGTGCCAGCAGACAACGGACAGGGGGTGCCTACGAGCAGTACTTC,CASRQRTGGAYEQYF
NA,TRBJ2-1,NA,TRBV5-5,TGTGCCAGCAGCTTTGGTTCCTACAATGAGCAGTTCTTC,CASSFGSYNEQFF
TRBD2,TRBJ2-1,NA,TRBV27,TGTGCCAGCAGTAAGCCCCTAGCGGGAGGGCCTAGAAAAAATGAGCAGTTCTTC,CASSKPLAGGPRKNEQFF
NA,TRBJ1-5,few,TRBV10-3,TGTGCCATCAGTGACGGGCAGTCTAGCAATCAGCCCCAGCATTTT,CAISDGQSSNQPQHF
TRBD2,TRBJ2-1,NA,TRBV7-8,TGTGCCAGCAGCCAGGTGGGGCTAGCGGGAGGGCCTAGAATCTTC,CASSQVGLAGGPRIF
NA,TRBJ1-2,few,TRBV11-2,TGTGCCAGCAGCTTAGGTGGGACGGACTATGGCTACACCTTC,CASSLGGTDYGYTF
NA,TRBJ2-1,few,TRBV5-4,TGTGCCAGCAGTTCTAGGCTTGGTGTTTTCAATGAGCAGTTCTTC,CASSSRLGVFNEQFF
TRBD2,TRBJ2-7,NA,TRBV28,TGTGCCAGTAGCGGGAGGTTAAAGGAGCAGTACTTC,CASSGRLKEQYF
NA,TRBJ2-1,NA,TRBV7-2,TGTGCCAGCAGCTTACTAAATAAGGATGAGCAGTTCTTC,CASSLLNKDEQFF
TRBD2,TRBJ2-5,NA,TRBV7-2,TGTGCCAGCAGCTTAGCGTTTGGGAGGCTAGCGGGAGGAAAGACCCAGTACTTC,CASSLAFGRLAGGKTQYF
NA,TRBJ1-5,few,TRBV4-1,TGCGCCAGCAGCCAAGAATCCGGACGGGTGGCCAATCAGCCCCAGCATTTT,CASSQESGRVANQPQHF
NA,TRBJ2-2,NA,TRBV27,TGTGCCAGCAGTATGAGAAGGGCAGGGGTCACCGGGGAGCTGTTTTTT,CASSMRRAGVTGELFF
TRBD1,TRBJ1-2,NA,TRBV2,TGTGCCAGCAGGGCAGGGGGCGCGGGTGGCTACACCTTC,CASRAGGAGGYTF
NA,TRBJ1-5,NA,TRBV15,TGTGCCACCAGCTATGGACCGGGTTGGCGGCCCCAGCATTTT,CATSYGPGWRPQHF
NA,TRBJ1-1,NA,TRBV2,TGTGCCAACGCGACATCCATGAACACTGAAGCTTTCTTT,CANATSMNTEAFF
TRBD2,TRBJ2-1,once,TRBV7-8,TGTGCCAGCAGCTTAGGGACTAGCGGAAGGACCTACAATGAGCAGTTCTTC,CASSLGTSGRTYNEQFF
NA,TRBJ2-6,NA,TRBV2,TGTGCCAGCAGGCAAGGGGGAGGAACTGGGGCCAACGTCCTGACTTTC,CASRQGGGTGANVLTF
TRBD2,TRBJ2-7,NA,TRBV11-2,TGTGCCAGCAGCTTAAATTCCGGCGGGAGCTACGAGCAGTACTTC,CASSLNSGGSYEQYF
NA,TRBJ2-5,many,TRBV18,TGTGCCAGCTCACCTCAGGTTGCAGAGACCCAGTACTTC,CASSPQVAETQYF
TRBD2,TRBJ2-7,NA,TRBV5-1,TGCGCCAGCAGCTTTATGGCGGGAGGGAACCTCTACGAGCAGTACTTC,CASSFMAGGNLYEQYF
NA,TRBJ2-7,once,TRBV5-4,TGTGCCAGCAGTCTTCGCGGAAGCCGCCACGAGCAGTACTTC,CASSLRGSRHEQYF
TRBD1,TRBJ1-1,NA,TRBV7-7,TGTGCTAGCAGCTCCGGGACAGGGGGGGCCAGGAACACTGAAGCTTTCTTT,CASSSGTGGARNTEAFF
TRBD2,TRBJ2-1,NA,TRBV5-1,TGCGCCAGCAGCTTACGACTAGCGGGGGACAATGAGCAGTTCTTC,CASSLRLAGDNEQFF
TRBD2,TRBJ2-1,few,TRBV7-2,TGTGCCAGCAGCTTGACTAGCGGCTACAATGAGCAGTTCTTC,CASSLTSGYNEQFF
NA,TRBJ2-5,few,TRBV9,TGTGCCAGCAGCGTAGCCCAGGGAGAGACCCAGTACTTC,CASSVAQGETQYF
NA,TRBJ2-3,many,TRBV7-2,TGTGCCAGCACCCCTTCCGCGGCACAGAACACAGATACGCAGTATTTT,CASTPSAAQNTDTQYF
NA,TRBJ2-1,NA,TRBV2,TGTGCCAGCAGTGTACCAACGGGAACCTACAATGAGCAGTTCTTC,CASSVPTGTYNEQFF
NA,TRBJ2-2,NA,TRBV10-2,TGCGCCAGCCTTCCCGGGGTCCCGAACACCGGGGAGCTGTTTTTT,CASLPGVPNTGELFF
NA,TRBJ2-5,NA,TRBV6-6,TGTGCCAGCAGTTACTCGATCAGCCAAGAGACCCAGTACTTC,CASSYSISQETQYF
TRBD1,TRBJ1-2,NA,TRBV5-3,TGTGCCAGCAGCCCGACCAGACAGGGGAGGAATGGCTACACCTTC,CASSPTRQGRNGYTF
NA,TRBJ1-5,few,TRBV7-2,TGTGCCAGCAGCTTAGGACATAATAGCAATCAGCCCCAGCATTTT,CASSLGHNSNQPQHF
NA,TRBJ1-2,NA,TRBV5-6,TGTGCCAGCAGCTTGGGACCCGGCTACACCTTC,CASSLGPGYTF
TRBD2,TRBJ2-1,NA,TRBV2,TGTGCCAGCAGGGATCTAGCGGGAGGTAATGAGCAGTTCTTC,CASRDLAGGNEQFF
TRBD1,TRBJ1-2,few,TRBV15,TGTGCCACATCACAGGGGGCGCGGAACTATGGCTACACCTTC,CATSQGARNYGYTF
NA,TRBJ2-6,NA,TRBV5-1,TGCGCCAGCAGCTTGCCCTCTGGGGCCAACGTCCTGACTTTC,CASSLPSGANVLTF
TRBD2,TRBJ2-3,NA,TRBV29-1,TGCAGCGTTGAAGTACTAGCGGGAACAGATACGCAGTATTTT,CSVEVLAGTDTQYF
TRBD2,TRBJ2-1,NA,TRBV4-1,TGCGCCAGCAGCCGGGCCAAAGGGGCTAGCGGGAAGGATAATGAGCAGTTCTTC,CASSRAKGASGKDNEQFF
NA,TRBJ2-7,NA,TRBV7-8,TGTGCCAGCAGCGAAACCGGGACCCGATTTGGAGAGCAGTACTTC,CASSETGTRFGEQYF
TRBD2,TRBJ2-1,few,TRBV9,TGTGCCAGCAGCGTAACGGCGGGAGCTTCCTACAATGAGCAGTTCTTC,CASSVTAGASYNEQFF
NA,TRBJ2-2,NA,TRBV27,TGTGCCAGGGGCGTCGACACCGAGGAGCTGTTTTTT,CARGVDTEELFF
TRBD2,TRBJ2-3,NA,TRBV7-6,TGTGCCAGCAGCTTGACGGGACTAGCGCTCACAGATACGCAGTATTTT,CASSLTGLALTDTQYF
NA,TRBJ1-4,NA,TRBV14,TGTGCCAGCAGCCGGCAGGGGAATGAAAAACTGTTTTTT,CASSRQGNEKLFF
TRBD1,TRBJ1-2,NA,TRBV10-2,TGCGCCAGCAGTCTAAACAAACAGGGGGCGCTTGGCTACACCTTC,CASSLNKQGALGYTF
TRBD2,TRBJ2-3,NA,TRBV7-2,TGTGCCAGCAGCTTAGGCGGGAGAACAGATACGCAGTATTTT,CASSLGGRTDTQYF
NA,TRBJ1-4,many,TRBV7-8,TGTGCCAGCAGCTTTTTTTGGGGAGCTGCGGGTAATGAAAAACTGTTTTTT,CASSFFWGAAGNEKLFF